This entry features one T cell receptor beta chain sequence. Antigen: not known. This record comes from a study of cytotoxic CD8 clonotypes in ibrutinib-treated CLL. Whole-study context: Response samples were taken after a median of roughly 11 months on treatment, range 6 to 36.

General study points: Public clonotypes, found uncommonly, either contracted or stayed stable on treatment. Clonality rose at ibrutinib response, held steady in sustained remission, and fell toward baseline at progression.

Sequencing used immunoSEQ multiplex PCR; TCRdb keeps in-frame clones, though not all of them. The sample has approximately 130,000 clones, about 85% seen once. The sample consisted of PBMCs, taken after 24 months of ibrutinib treatment. This clonotype originated in a human donor with chronic lymphocytic leukemia.

The DNA of the CDR3 is TGTGCCAGCAGTCCCCCCGGGAGAACTGAAGCTTTCTTT. This translates into CASSPPGRTEAFF. The V and J genes are TRBV9 and TRBJ1-1; D unresolved. The germline V and J ends were trimmed by 5 bases and 5 bases, with 13 bases remaining between them. CDR3 length: 13 amino acids. Germline loops: CDR1 SGDLS, CDR2 YYNGEE. Based on the CDR3 plus reference TRBV9 and TRBJ1-1, the full variable domain is DSGVTQTPKHLITATGQRVTLRCSPRSGDLSVYWYQQSLDQGLQFLIQYYNGEERAKGNILERFSAQQFPDLHSELNLSSLELGDSALYFCASSPPGRTEAFFGQGTRLTVV.